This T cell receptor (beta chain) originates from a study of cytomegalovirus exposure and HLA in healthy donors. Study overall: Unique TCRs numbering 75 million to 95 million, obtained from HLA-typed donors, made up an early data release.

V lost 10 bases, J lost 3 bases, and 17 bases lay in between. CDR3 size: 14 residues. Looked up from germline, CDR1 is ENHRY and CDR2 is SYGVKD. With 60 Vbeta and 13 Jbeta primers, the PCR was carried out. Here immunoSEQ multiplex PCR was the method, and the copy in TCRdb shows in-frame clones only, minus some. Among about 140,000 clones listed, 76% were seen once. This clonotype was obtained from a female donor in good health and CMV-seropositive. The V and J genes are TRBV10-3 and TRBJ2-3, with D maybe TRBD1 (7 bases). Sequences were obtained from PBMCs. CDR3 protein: CATLGGGATDTQYF. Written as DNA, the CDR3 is TGTGCCACCCTAGGAGGGGGCGCGACAGATACGCAGTATTTT.